The rows below give T cell receptor beta chains drawn from one sample of a study. TCRdb reprocessed the RT-PCR reads via MiXCR and lists one record per CDR3 protein. The table has about 680,000 distinct CDR3 sequences, 13% to 15% seen once. Sequencing was done on a sample of memory CD4+ T cells from blood. All receptors derive from a female donor in good health, serving as a healthy control. Each CDR3 is given with its conserved first and last residue. The order of the fields is V gene, CDR3 protein.

>TRBV5-1
CASSFLPLAGSFYNEQFF
>TRBV4-3
CASSQDDGVGNTIYF
>TRBV11-2
CASSLPRTVLSGNTIYF
>TRBV6-2/TRBV6-3
CASSYSLAGGTYEQYF
>TRBV5-8
CASSLDDARDRAISGANVLTF
>TRBV6-2/TRBV6-3
CASRQDANYGYTF
>TRBV6-5
CATASGRNIQYF
>TRBV24-1
CATTATGTGNTGELFF
>TRBV3-1
CASSPQHSNTEAFF
>TRBV20-1
CSARANGRGAPTGELFF
>TRBV5-1
CASSPRRIITTDTQYF
>TRBV7-9
CASSLWGNNEQFF
>TRBV12-5
CASGLDGSTEAFF
>TRBV29-1
CSVETDVTYEQYF
>TRBV2
CASQEDSTEQYF
>TRBV4-3
CASSLRDFLKQPQHF
>TRBV9
CASSVVGTSDYEQYF
>TRBV27
CASSFDRYNEQFF
>TRBV6-5
CASRGVDTEAFF
>TRBV9
CASSKDPADTQYF
>TRBV29-1
CSVIDGAALGGTQYF
>TRBV21-1
CASSKGFTGNQPQHF
>TRBV9
CASSDTRGLAGFTGELFF
>TRBV6-2/TRBV6-3
CASSSGTRRGAQETQYF
>TRBV20-1
CSARDRGGHQPQHF
>TRBV6-2/TRBV6-3
CASSHPFDGRETQYF
>TRBV5-5
CASSLSGTGLNEQFF
>TRBV4-3
CASSQGRVYGYTF
>TRBV9
CASSERGALQETQYF
>TRBV29-1
CSVGWRGSLNEQFF
>TRBV5-1
CASSRDSMNTEAFF
>TRBV7-8
CASRRPAAGATDTQYF
>TRBV20-1
CSARKDSSTNEKLFF
>TRBV5-1
CASSLSQGGHGYTF
>TRBV6-1
CASRVQDGYGYTF
>TRBV9
CASSAGTKKTGELFF
>TRBV5-5
CASSWTGQSNQPQHF
>TRBV4-3
CASSRGADQETQYF
>TRBV9
CASSPGRGQEHSPLHF
>TRBV20-1
CSARQGSGNTIYF
>TRBV7-2
CASSHNGATGELFF